A selection of T cell receptor beta chains follows, all from one sample in a study of OX40 agonist ivuxolimab in advanced cancers. This table comes from immunoSEQ multiplex PCR, and its TCRdb copy is limited to in-frame clones, with some not included. There are approximately 24,000 clones in the sample; about four fifths occur only once, and about a quarter lies in the top ten. Sequencing was performed on CD4+ or CD8+ T cells sorted from blood, taken in a trial of the OX40 agonist ivuxolimab. The receptor set was obtained from an adult with an advanced solid tumor such as melanoma, head and neck, liver or kidney cancer. The conserved cysteine and the conserved F or W are not part of the CDR3 here. The order of the fields is J gene, clone size, V gene, CDR3 protein. Size tells how often a clone was seen (once, few, many) or the class of an expanded clone, and some rows leave it out.

J: TRBJ2-3; size: -; V: TRBV9; CDR3: ASSVGTQGRDTDTQY
J: TRBJ2-1; size: -; V: TRBV19; CDR3: ASSIRLGSFDNEQF
J: TRBJ1-3; size: -; V: TRBV28; CDR3: ASSLSGTTRGNTIY
J: TRBJ2-2; size: -; V: TRBV9; CDR3: ASSVGTDHRELF
J: TRBJ2-3; size: few; V: TRBV5-4; CDR3: ASSLNVGGPQY
J: TRBJ2-3; size: -; V: TRBV19; CDR3: ASSMWRTGTDTQY
J: TRBJ2-7; size: -; V: TRBV5-4; CDR3: ASSPTSGGSYEQY
J: TRBJ1-2; size: -; V: TRBV6-5; CDR3: ASSWGPNYGYT
J: TRBJ2-7; size: -; V: TRBV7-3; CDR3: ASSPTEARGYEQY
J: TRBJ2-7; size: -; V: TRBV5-5; CDR3: ASSEDKRKY
J: TRBJ2-7; size: -; V: TRBV27; CDR3: ASASLPDEQY
J: TRBJ2-2; size: -; V: TRBV9; CDR3: ASSVDSGGALNGELF
J: TRBJ1-5; size: -; V: TRBV7-8; CDR3: ASSSHQAYSNQPQH
J: TRBJ1-1; size: once; V: TRBV6-1; CDR3: ASTFDREWNTEAF
J: TRBJ2-7; size: -; V: TRBV13; CDR3: ASSLGRAPYEQY
J: TRBJ1-1; size: -; V: TRBV5-1; CDR3: ASSLGGLDTEAF
J: TRBJ1-1; size: -; V: TRBV15; CDR3: ATSRGALNTEAF
J: TRBJ2-1; size: few; V: TRBV25-1; CDR3: ASTYTSGGGDEQF
J: TRBJ2-1; size: -; V: TRBV4-2; CDR3: ASSQNDLGDRAYNEQF
J: TRBJ2-7; size: -; V: TRBV28; CDR3: ASSYNRQTGYSYEQY
J: TRBJ2-1; size: -; V: TRBV28; CDR3: ASRVTGGSYNEQF
J: TRBJ2-3; size: -; V: TRBV30; CDR3: AWSVLGADTQY
J: TRBJ2-2; size: -; V: TRBV7-9; CDR3: ASRPGIPNTGELF
J: TRBJ1-1; size: -; V: TRBV10-3; CDR3: AISLSSGIRTEAF
J: TRBJ2-5; size: -; V: TRBV6-5; CDR3: ASSPPSQETQY
J: TRBJ2-5; size: -; V: TRBV28; CDR3: ASSIAGEVAQETQY
J: TRBJ1-5; size: -; V: TRBV9; CDR3: ASSETGSGQPQH
J: TRBJ2-7; size: -; V: TRBV5-6; CDR3: ASSPGTSLFEQY
J: TRBJ2-3; size: -; V: TRBV19; CDR3: ASSRAGGISDTQY
J: TRBJ2-1; size: once; V: TRBV2; CDR3: ASNRIGKTYNEQF
J: TRBJ1-5; size: few; V: TRBV19; CDR3: ASSAGQPQH
J: TRBJ1-1; size: once; V: TRBV7-9; CDR3: ASSLEAEAF
J: TRBJ2-7; size: once; V: TRBV12-1; CDR3: ASSFEALGQGKETYEQY
J: TRBJ1-4; size: -; V: TRBV4-1; CDR3: ASSQDIWEKLF
J: TRBJ2-7; size: -; V: TRBV9; CDR3: ASSVGRNNEQY
J: TRBJ2-5; size: -; V: TRBV4-1; CDR3: ASSQERETQY
J: TRBJ2-1; size: -; V: TRBV7-3; CDR3: ASSPSSASEQF
J: TRBJ1-1; size: -; V: TRBV7-6; CDR3: ASSPPLDEAF
J: TRBJ2-2; size: -; V: TRBV6-5; CDR3: ASSYGSSLPGELF
J: TRBJ2-7; size: -; V: TRBV7-9; CDR3: ASSLVFELFVDEQY
J: TRBJ2-7; size: -; V: TRBV13; CDR3: ASSPGRAYEQY
J: TRBJ1-1; size: -; V: TRBV7-9; CDR3: ASSSSVTEAF
J: TRBJ2-3; size: -; V: TRBV28; CDR3: ASSTDLTGTQY
J: TRBJ2-1; size: -; V: TRBV25-1; CDR3: ASRLGGVHEQF
J: TRBJ2-2; size: -; V: TRBV13; CDR3: ASSLAGVGTGELF
J: TRBJ2-4; size: -; V: TRBV11-1; CDR3: ASSSTYGTENIQY
J: -; size: -; V: TRBV15; CDR3: ATASVQVSSDEQY
J: TRBJ1-2; size: -; V: TRBV4-3; CDR3: ASSQDLGTVPNYGYT
J: TRBJ2-5; size: once; V: TRBV28; CDR3: ASSLTGETQY
J: TRBJ2-1; size: -; V: TRBV2; CDR3: ASSFPTSGGSTDEQF
J: TRBJ2-1; size: few; V: TRBV18; CDR3: ASSPPASGYNEQF
J: TRBJ2-7; size: -; V: TRBV9; CDR3: ASSPGPYEQY
J: TRBJ2-3; size: -; V: TRBV27; CDR3: ASSLARPSDTQY
J: TRBJ1-2; size: -; V: TRBV27; CDR3: ASSLGQGRGYT
J: TRBJ2-3; size: -; V: TRBV10-1; CDR3: ASSDLVAGGVTDTQY
J: TRBJ1-1; size: -; V: TRBV4-1; CDR3: ASGGGNTEAF